One sample yielded the 13 T cell receptor beta chains listed below, sequenced in a study of early T cells in non-severe SARS-CoV-2 infection. TCRdb ran MiXCR on the 5' RACE reads and lists one entry per CDR3 protein. Of about 92,000 distinct CDR3 sequences listed, approximately 14% are singletons. The source material was whole blood. The source is an adult who was a healthcare worker with PCR-confirmed SARS-CoV-2 infection or an uninfected control (not recorded which).

This clonotype appeared a few times. The chain joins TRBV15 to TRBJ1-2; perhaps TRBD1 as D (6 bases). The length of the CDR3 is 18 residues. Per the germline V gene, CDR1 is LNHNV and CDR2 is YYDKDF (reference sequence). V lost 0 bases and J 0 bases, leaving 17 bases between the germline ends. The CDR3 spells CATSRDRGGGRANYGYTF. The CDR3 DNA follows: TGTGCCACCAGCAGAGACCGGGGAGGGGGGAGAGCTAACTATGGCTACACCTTC.

This clonotype was detected ten times or more. The CDR3 DNA is TGCAGTGCCCGTCGGACAGAACTCAGCTCCTATAATTCACCCCTCCACTTT. This gives the protein CSARRTELSSYNSPLHF. V usage is TRBV20-1 and J usage is TRBJ1-6; TRBD1 is a possible D gene (6 bases). This CDR3 spans 17 amino acids. Germline CDR1 DFQATT, CDR2 SNEGSKA (reference sequence). V was clipped by 6 bases and J by 0 bases, with 18 bases between them.

This clonotype occurred many times. The chain recombines TRBV3-1 with TRBJ1-2, with D perhaps matching TRBD1 (5 bases). This CDR3 is built from 18 residues. V was pared by 0 bases and J by 4 bases, with 21 bases between. Germline V gene sequence: CDR1 LGHDT, CDR2 YNNKEL (reference sequence). The CDR3 coding sequence is TGTGCCAGCAGCCAAGATTCTCTGGGGACGGACTTCTCCTATGGCTACACCTTC. This encodes CASSQDSLGTDFSYGYTF.

The chain joins TRBV21-1 to TRBJ2-7; no check of the table's D call, TRBD1, against the DNA was made. TRBV21-1 is classified as a pseudogene. The CDR3 runs to 16 residues. The CDR3 reads CASSKPGQGRPYEQYF. The CDR3 DNA is TGTGCCAGCAGCAAACCAGGACAGGGAAGGCCCTACGAGCAGTACTTC.

This chain joins TRBV20-1 and TRBJ2-3; the match to TRBD2 covers 7 bases. This CDR3 region has 17 residues. Germline values: CDR1 DFQATT, CDR2 SNEGSKA (reference sequence). With V trimmed by 1 base and J by 0 bases, 10 bases remained unmatched. DNA of the CDR3: TGCAGTGCTAGAGGGGCCCCAACTAGCGAGAGCACAGATACGCAGTATTTT. Encoded protein: CSARGAPTSESTDTQYF.

About this clonotype itself: A read error may produce the germline difference seen at one junction end. CDR3 amino acids: CTSSDIAAGSTDTQYF. The CDR3 DNA reads as TGTACCAGCAGCGACATAGCGGCTGGAAGCACAGATACGCAGTATTTT. This sequence joins TRBV7-9 and TRBJ2-3; the D gene is possibly TRBD2 (6 bases). The CDR3 is made up of 16 amino acids. Germline V gene lookup returns CDR1 SEHNR and CDR2 FQNEAQ (reference sequence). Combining the CDR3 with reference TRBV7-9 and TRBJ2-3 gives the whole variable domain DTGVSQNPRHKITKRGQNVTFRCDPISEHNRLYWYRQTLGQGPEFLTYFQNEAQLEKSRLLSDRFSAERPKGSFSTLEIQRTEQGDSAMYLCTSSDIAAGSTDTQYFGPGTRLTVL.

This clonotype was seen repeatedly, ten times or more. The chain couples TRBV7-2 to TRBJ2-1, with 13 bases matching TRBD2. CDR1 is SGHTA, CDR2 FQGNSA, per germline. The V gene end was trimmed by 5 bases and the J gene end by 6 bases; junction bases not matched to a gene: 4. This CDR3 spans 15 amino acids. CDR3 loop: CASSRGLAGVNEQFF. CDR3 nucleotide sequence: TGTGCCAGCAGCCGAGGACTAGCGGGAGTCAATGAGCAGTTCTTC.

The gene calls are TRBV9 and TRBJ1-1; D is unclear. This CDR3 has 15 amino acids. V dropped 4 bases and J dropped 1 base, with 14 bases sitting between them. Germline V gene data show CDR1 as SGDLS and CDR2 as YYNGEE. Here the CDR3 DNA reads TGTGCCAGCAGCTCCTTCGCGGGAAAGAACACTGAAGCTTTCTTT. Translated, it gives CASSSFAGKNTEAFF.

The chain employs TRBV24-1 and TRBJ2-1; TRBD1 aligns across 7 bases. Germline V CDR1 and CDR2: KGHDR, SFDVKD. The CDR3 totals 15 residues. V was clipped by 4 bases and J by 6 bases; unmatched bases: 8. CDR3 amino acids: CATSDTGTASNEQFF. CDR3 nucleotide sequence: TGTGCCACCAGTGACACCGGGACAGCGTCCAATGAGCAGTTCTTC.

This clonotype has more than one count but fewer than ten. The chain carries TRBV20-1 and TRBJ2-7; a weak D match, TRBD2 (6 bases). V was shortened by 2 bases and J by 6 bases, with 17 bases between the two germline ends. This CDR3 contains 14 residues. Germline CDR1 and CDR2: DFQATT and SNEGSKA (reference sequence). The CDR3: CSARSGEELGEQYF. CDR3 nucleotides: TGCAGTGCTAGATCGGGAGAGGAGCTTGGCGAGCAGTACTTC.

The CDR3 protein is CASSRSLGGSETQYF. As DNA, the CDR3 is TGTGCCAGCAGTCGCTCGTTGGGCGGGAGCGAGACCCAGTACTTC. The chain couples TRBV6-2 or TRBV6-3 to TRBJ2-5, with 7 bases identical to TRBD2. The CDR3 extends over 15 amino acids. Germline CDR1 and CDR2: MNHEY and SVGEGT. V shed 5 bases and J 5 bases; nucleotides not matched to a gene: 11.

This clonotype occurred a few times. This chain joins TRBV6-5 and TRBJ1-4; D is unclear. V dropped 0 bases and J dropped 0 bases, with 11 bases sitting between them. The CDR3 covers 17 residues. Per germline, CDR1 MNHEY and CDR2 SVGAGI. CDR3 region: CASSYSSGMATNEKLFF. The DNA for the CDR3 is TGTGCCAGCAGTTACTCATCGGGGATGGCAACTAATGAAAAACTGTTTTTT.

This clonotype was observed a handful of times. The chain uses TRBV19 and TRBJ1-6; weak D call: TRBD1 (5 bases). Germline assignment: CDR1 LNHDA and CDR2 SQIVND (reference sequence). The ends were cut back, 3 bases at V and 16 bases at J, with 10 bases in the middle. The CDR3 covers 11 residues. This CDR3 is CASSMGRLLHF. The CDR3 DNA reads as TGTGCCAGTAGTATGGGACGGCTTCTCCACTTT.